This T cell receptor beta chain was recovered during a study of breast tumors, draining lymph nodes, adjacent tissues. The CDR3 length is 11 residues. From germline, CDR1 is SGHVS and CDR2 FNYEAQ. V was clipped by 3 bases and J by 5 bases, with 3 bases between them. This clonotype appeared many times. The antigen remains unidentified. Study-level results: The data were judged consistent with most tumor T cells coming from lymph node and expanding in tumor. Luminal-like breast cancer showed significantly higher tumor–nontumor repertoire similarity than basal-like. Tumor repertoires ranked between lymph nodes and nontumor tissue in diversity, with V and J gene preferences.

TCRdb passed the multiplex PCR reads through MiXCR, listing each CDR3 protein once. This table holds 20,000 to 25,000 distinct CDR3 sequences, roughly 32% found once. The source is a female donor with breast cancer. Some clones in this sample may be carry-over from other donors' samples. Sample: breast tumor tissue. The chain joins TRBV7-6 to TRBJ2-3; D unclear. The CDR3 nucleotides are TGTGCCAGCAGCTTGAAAGATACGCAGTATTTT. Protein: CASSLKDTQYF. Filled out from reference TRBV7-6 and TRBJ2-3, the complete variable domain reads GAGVSQSPRYKVTKRGQDVALRCDPISGHVSLYWYRQALGQGPEFLTYFNYEAQQDKSGLPNDRFSAERPEGSISTLTIQRTEQRDSAMYRCASSLKDTQYFGPGTRLTVL.